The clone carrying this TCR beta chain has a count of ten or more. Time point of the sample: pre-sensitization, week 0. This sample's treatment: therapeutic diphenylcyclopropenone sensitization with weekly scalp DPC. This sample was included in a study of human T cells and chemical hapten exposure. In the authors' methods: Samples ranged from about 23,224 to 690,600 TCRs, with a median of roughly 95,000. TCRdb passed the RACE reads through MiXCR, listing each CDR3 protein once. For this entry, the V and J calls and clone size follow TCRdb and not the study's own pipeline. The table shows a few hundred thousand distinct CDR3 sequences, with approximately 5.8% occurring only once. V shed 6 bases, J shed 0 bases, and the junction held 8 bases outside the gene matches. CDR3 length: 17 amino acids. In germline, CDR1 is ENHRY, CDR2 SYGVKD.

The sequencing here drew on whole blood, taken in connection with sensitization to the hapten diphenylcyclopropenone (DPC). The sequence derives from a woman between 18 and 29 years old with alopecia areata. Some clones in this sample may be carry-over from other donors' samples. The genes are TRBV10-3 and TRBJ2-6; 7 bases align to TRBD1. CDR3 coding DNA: TGTGCCATCAGGGGGGACAGCCTACTCTCTGGGGCCAACGTCCTGACTTTC. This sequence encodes CAIRGDSLLSGANVLTF.